The clone carrying this T cell receptor (beta chain) was seen many times. Its antigen is undetermined. In the original processing: TCRs per sample had a median of roughly 96,000 and ranged from roughly 20,000 to 690,600. TCRdb recomputed calls from the RACE reads with MiXCR, one row per CDR3 protein. TCRdb's processing, not the authors', yielded these V and J calls. The data show 330,000 or so distinct CDR3 sequences, under 6.5% seen once. Regarding time point: patch test 2, 6 weeks after DPC sensitization. The sample's treatment: therapeutic diphenylcyclopropenone sensitization with weekly scalp DPC. Blood collection happened ahead of applying each patch test. This entry is derived from a study of human T cells and chemical hapten exposure. Notes on the study in general: The immune response of these alopecia patients might not match healthy individuals'.

The source is a woman under 30 with alopecia areata. Some clones in this sample may be carry-over from other donors' samples. The material was whole blood, obtained in connection with sensitization to the hapten diphenylcyclopropenone (DPC).

The CDR3: CASTFNGEVYGYTF. CDR3 nucleotide sequence: TGTGCCAGCACCTTTAATGGGGAGGTCTATGGCTACACCTTC. V gene TRBV28 combines with J gene TRBJ1-2; D gene ambiguous. CDR3 length: 14 amino acids. V was shortened by 7 bases and J by 4 bases, with 16 bases between the two germline ends. Germline V CDR1 and CDR2: MDHEN, SYDVKM.